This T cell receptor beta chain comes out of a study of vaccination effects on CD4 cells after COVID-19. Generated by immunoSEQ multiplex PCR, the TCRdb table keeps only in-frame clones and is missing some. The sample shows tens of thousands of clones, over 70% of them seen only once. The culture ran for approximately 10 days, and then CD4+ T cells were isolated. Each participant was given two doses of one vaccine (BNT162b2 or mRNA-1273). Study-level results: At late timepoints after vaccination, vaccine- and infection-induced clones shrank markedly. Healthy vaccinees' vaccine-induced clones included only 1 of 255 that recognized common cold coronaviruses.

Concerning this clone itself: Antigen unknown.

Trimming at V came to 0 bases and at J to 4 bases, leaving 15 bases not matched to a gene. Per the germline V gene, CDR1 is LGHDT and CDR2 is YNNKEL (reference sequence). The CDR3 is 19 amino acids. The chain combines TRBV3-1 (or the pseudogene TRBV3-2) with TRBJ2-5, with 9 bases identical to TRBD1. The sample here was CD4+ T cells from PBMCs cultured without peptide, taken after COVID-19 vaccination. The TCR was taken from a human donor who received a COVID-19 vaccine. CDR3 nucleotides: TGTGCCAGCAGCCAAGAAGGGGGATTAAGAACAGGGGGCATAGAGACCCAGTACTTC. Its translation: CASSQEGGLRTGGIETQYF.